This T cell receptor beta chain was identified in a study of cytotoxic CD8 clonotypes in ibrutinib-treated CLL. Overall study context: Response was recorded as partial in around 25 patients and complete in 2; at median roughly 73 months, roughly 15 remained remitted and some 12 had progressed. Each sample contained, on average, 255,043 productive templates and 95,000 or so productive rearrangements. Overall study results and limits: Measured clonality at baseline was greater than in age-matched healthy donors and tracked with circulating CD8+ T-cell counts. At ibrutinib response, clonality increased, and at progression it declined back toward baseline.

The CDR3 spans 16 residues. Germline CDR1 is SGHRS and CDR2 is YFSETQ. V lost 2 bases and J 2 bases, leaving 15 bases between the germline ends. Data came from immunoSEQ multiplex PCR; TCRdb stores just in-frame clones and leaves some out. The top ten hold about 3% of the sample, which has approximately 160,000 clones, approximately 90% seen once. Turning to this clone: What it recognizes is unknown.

The sample consisted of PBMCs, taken at disease progression, from a patient treated with ibrutinib. The chain carries TRBV5-1 and TRBJ2-3; D possibly corresponds to TRBD1 (6 bases). This clonotype was obtained from a human donor with chronic lymphocytic leukemia. CDR3 region: CASSLAGADLTDTQYF. Written as DNA, the CDR3 is TGCGCCAGCAGCTTAGCAGGGGCCGATCTCACAGATACGCAGTATTTT. Based on the CDR3 plus reference TRBV5-1 and TRBJ2-3, the full variable domain is KAGVTQTPRYLIKTRGQQVTLSCSPISGHRSVSWYQQTPGQGLQFLFEYFSETQRNKGNFPGRFSGRQFSNSRSEMNVSTLELGDSALYLCASSLAGADLTDTQYFGPGTRLTVL.